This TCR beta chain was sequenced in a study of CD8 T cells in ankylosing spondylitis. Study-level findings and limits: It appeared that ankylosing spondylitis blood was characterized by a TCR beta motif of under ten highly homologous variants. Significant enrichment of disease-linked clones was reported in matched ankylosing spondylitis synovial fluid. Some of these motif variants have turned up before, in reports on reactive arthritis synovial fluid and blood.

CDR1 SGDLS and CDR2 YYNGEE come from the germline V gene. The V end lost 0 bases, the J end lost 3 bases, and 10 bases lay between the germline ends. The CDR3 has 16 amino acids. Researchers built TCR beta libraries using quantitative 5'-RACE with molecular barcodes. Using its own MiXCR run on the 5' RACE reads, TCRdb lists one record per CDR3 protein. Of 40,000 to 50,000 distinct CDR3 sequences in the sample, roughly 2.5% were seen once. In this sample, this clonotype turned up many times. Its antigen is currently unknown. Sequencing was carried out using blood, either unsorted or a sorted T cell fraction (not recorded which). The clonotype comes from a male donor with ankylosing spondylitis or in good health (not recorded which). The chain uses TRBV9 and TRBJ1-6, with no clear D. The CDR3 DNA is TGTGCCAGCAGCGTAGGGCCAGGACGCTATAATTCACCCCTCCACTTT. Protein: CASSVGPGRYNSPLHF.